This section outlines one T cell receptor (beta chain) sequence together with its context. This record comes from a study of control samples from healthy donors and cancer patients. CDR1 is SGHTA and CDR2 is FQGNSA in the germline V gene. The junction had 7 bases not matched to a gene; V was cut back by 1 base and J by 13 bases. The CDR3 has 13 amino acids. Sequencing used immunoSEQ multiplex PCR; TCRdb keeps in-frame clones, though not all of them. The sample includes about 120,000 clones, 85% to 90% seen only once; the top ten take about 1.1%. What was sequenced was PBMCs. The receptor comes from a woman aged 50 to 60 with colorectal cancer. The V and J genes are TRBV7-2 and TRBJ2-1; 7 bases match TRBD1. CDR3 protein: CASSLEHRDRQFF. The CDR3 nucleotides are TGTGCCAGCAGCTTAGAGCACCGGGACAGACAGTTCTTC.